The clone carrying this TCR beta chain was seen a single time. The antigen is undetermined. The CDR3 contains 14 residues. In germline, CDR1 is LNHDA, CDR2 SQIVND (reference sequence). V gave up 6 bases and J gave up 3 bases; unmatched junction bases: 4. The data are from a study of T cell responses to AZD1222 COVID-19 vaccine. Notes on the study in general: White British donors predominated, females outnumbered males, and clonal diversity was possibly underestimated.

Profiling relied on immunoSEQ multiplex PCR, and the TCRdb table lists in-frame clones only, not all of them. The sample contains 120,000 to 150,000 clones, about 87% of which appear only once. The chain recombines TRBV19 with TRBJ1-2, with 10 positions matching TRBD1. This receptor was identified in an adult in good health. The sequencing used peripheral blood, collected on day 0 of AZD1222 vaccination. The CDR3 spells CASSSTGGDYGYTF. In DNA form, the CDR3 reads TGTGCCAGTAGCTCGACAGGGGGCGACTATGGCTACACCTTC.